These T cell receptor beta chains were read from a single sample in a study of prognosis after radiotherapy for stage I lung cancer. TCRdb re-analysed the multiplex PCR reads in MiXCR, keeping a single row per CDR3 protein. The sample consists of 30,000 to 35,000 distinct CDR3 sequences, approximately 51% of them appearing once. This specimen consisted of PBMCs, obtained before or after stereotactic body radiation therapy (not recorded which). These receptors came from a donor at least 50 years old with non-small cell lung cancer. CDR3s include the opening cysteine and the closing phenylalanine or tryptophan. A D gene is named only where the DNA matches it firmly. The size entry is marked missing in some rows and otherwise reads once, few, many or a size class.

size,V,J,D,CDR3,DNA
NA,TRBV5-1,TRBJ1-2,NA,CASSTDNLDYVYTF,TGCGCCAGCAGCACCGACAATTTGGACTATGTCTACACCTTC
NA,TRBV5-4,TRBJ1-2,NA,CASSLRREANYGYTF,TGTGCCAGCAGCTTGCGGCGGGAGGCCAACTATGGCTACACCTTC
NA,TRBV7-9,TRBJ1-2,NA,CASSLNLARGYTF,TGTGCCAGCAGCTTAAACCTTGCGCGTGGCTACACCTTC
many,TRBV24-1,TRBJ2-2,TRBD2,CATHSGGNTGELFF,TGTGCCACCCATTCGGGAGGTAACACCGGGGAGCTGTTTTTT
many,TRBV20-1,TRBJ2-3,TRBD2,CSAQAGARSDTQYF,TGCAGTGCCCAAGCGGGAGCACGCTCGGATACGCAGTATTTT
many,TRBV7-9,TRBJ2-7,NA,CASSLLASGEQYF,TGTGCCAGCAGCTTGCTAGCGTCCGGCGAGCAGTACTTC
NA,TRBV19,TRBJ1-5,NA,CASISTGRGSNQPQHF,TGTGCCAGTATTTCTACAGGAAGGGGTAGCAATCAGCCCCAGCATTTT
many,TRBV18,TRBJ2-5,TRBD2,CASSLNPLAARTQYF,TGTGCCAGCTCACTAAATCCCCTAGCGGCGCGGACCCAGTACTTC
many,TRBV6-1,TRBJ1-1,NA,CASHIGATEAFF,TGTGCCAGCCATATCGGAGCCACTGAAGCTTTCTTT
many,TRBV11-2,TRBJ2-6,TRBD2,CASSPVGLAGVPGANVLTF,TGTGCCAGCAGCCCCGTGGGTCTAGCGGGAGTACCCGGGGCCAACGTCCTGACTTTC
few,TRBV27,TRBJ2-6,NA,CASSRTVFSGADVLTF,TGTGCCAGCAGTCGGACAGTCTTCTCTGGGGCCGACGTCCTGACTTTC
NA,TRBV30,TRBJ1-2,NA,CAWSGVNYGYTF,TGTGCCTGGAGCGGGGTAAACTATGGCTACACCTTC
NA,TRBV19,TRBJ1-6,NA,CAGGQQDNSPLHF,TGTGCCGGGGGACAACAGGATAATTCACCCCTCCACTTT
NA,TRBV12-3/TRBV12-4,TRBJ1-1,TRBD1,CASSSWVRGKDTEAFF,TGTGCCAGCAGTTCCTGGGTCAGGGGGAAGGACACTGAAGCTTTCTTT
NA,TRBV6-9,TRBJ2-6,NA,CASSSPGHRKSSGANVLTF,TGTGCCAGCAGTTCACCCGGACACCGAAAGAGCTCTGGGGCCAACGTCCTGACTTTC
NA,TRBV24-1,TRBJ2-2,TRBD2,CATHGRENTGDLFF,TGTGCCACCCACGGGCGGGAGAACACCGGGGATCTTTTTTTT
NA,TRBV27,TRBJ1-6,NA,CASSLKSHGWDSPLHF,TGTGCCAGCAGTTTAAAGTCCCACGGATGGGATTCACCCCTCCACTTT
many,TRBV3-2,TRBJ2-2,NA,CASSQDGWGRTDYTGELFF,TGTGCCAGCAGCCAAGATGGATGGGGCAGGACGGACTACACCGGGGAGCTGTTTTTT
NA,TRBV6-2/TRBV6-3,TRBJ2-1,TRBD2,CASNPALAGVSVVFF,TGTGCCAGCAATCCCGCCCTAGCGGGAGTTTCGGTCGTGTTCTTC
many,TRBV7-2,TRBJ1-1,NA,CASSPFGGNTEAFF,TGTGCCAGCAGCCCCTTTGGGGGGAACACTGAAGCTTTCTTT
many,TRBV7-3,TRBJ2-6,TRBD1,CASSRGPGGVGANVLTF,TGTGCCAGCAGCCGGGGCCCAGGGGGCGTTGGGGCCAACGTCCTGACTTTC
NA,TRBV6-1,TRBJ2-2,TRBD2,CASKREDLNTGELFF,TGTGCCAGTAAACGGGAGGACCTGAACACCGGGGAGCTGTTTTTT
NA,TRBV6-4,TRBJ2-7,TRBD2,CASALGGSPHEQYF,TGTGCCAGCGCTCTAGGCGGGAGTCCCCACGAGCAGTACTTC
many,TRBV27,TRBJ2-2,NA,CASSLGILTNTGELFF,TGTGCCAGCAGTTTGGGAATACTGACGAACACCGGGGAGCTGTTTTTT
many,TRBV5-4,TRBJ2-5,TRBD1,CASSRPGQGSSETQYF,TGTGCCAGCAGCAGACCGGGACAGGGGAGTTCGGAGACCCAGTACTTC